The clone carrying this T cell receptor (beta chain) was found a few times. Time point: newly diagnosed GD, antithyroid drugs for less than 3 months. Making the TCR library involved RNA that had been extracted from PBMCs. The germline V gene has CDR1 LGHNA and CDR2 YSLEER. The CDR3 loop spans 15 amino acids. Trimming left V 1 base short and J 5 bases short, with 15 bases between. This sample is part of a study of regulatory T cells in long-lasting Graves disease. Through Arm-PCR of CDR3 regions and iRepertoire HTBI primers, TCR beta libraries were built. TCRdb called the multiplex PCR reads again in MiXCR, with one record for every CDR3 protein. The sample shows about 440,000 distinct CDR3 sequences, 16% of them seen only once. A further study also used this sample, focusing on T cells in Graves' hyperthyroidism and ophthalmopathy.

The rearrangement joins TRBV4-3 to TRBJ2-7, with D possibly matching TRBD2 (6 bases). Sample: peripheral blood mononuclear cells (PBMCs), taken at new diagnosis, from a patient treated with antithyroid drugs. This TCR came from a woman in her 30s with Graves disease. CDR3 loop: CASSQGYTSTDEQYF. The DNA for the CDR3 is TGCGCCAGCAGCCAAGGTTATACTAGCACGGACGAGCAGTACTTC.